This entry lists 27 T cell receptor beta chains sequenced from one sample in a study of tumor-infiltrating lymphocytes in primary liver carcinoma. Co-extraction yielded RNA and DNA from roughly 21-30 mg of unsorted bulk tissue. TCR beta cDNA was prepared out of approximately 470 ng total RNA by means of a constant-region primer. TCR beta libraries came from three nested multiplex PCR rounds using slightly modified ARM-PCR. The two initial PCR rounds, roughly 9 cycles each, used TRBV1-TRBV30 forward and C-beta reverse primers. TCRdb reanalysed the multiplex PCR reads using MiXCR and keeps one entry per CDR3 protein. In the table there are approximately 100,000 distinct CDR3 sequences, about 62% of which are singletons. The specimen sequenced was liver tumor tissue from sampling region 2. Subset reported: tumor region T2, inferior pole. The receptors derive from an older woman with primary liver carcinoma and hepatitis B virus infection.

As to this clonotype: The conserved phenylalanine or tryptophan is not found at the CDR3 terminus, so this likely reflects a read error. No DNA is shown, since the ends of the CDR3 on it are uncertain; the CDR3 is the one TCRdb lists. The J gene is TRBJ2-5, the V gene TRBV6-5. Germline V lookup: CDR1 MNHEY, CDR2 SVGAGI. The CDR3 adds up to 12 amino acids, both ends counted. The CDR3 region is CASSHPQETLYS.

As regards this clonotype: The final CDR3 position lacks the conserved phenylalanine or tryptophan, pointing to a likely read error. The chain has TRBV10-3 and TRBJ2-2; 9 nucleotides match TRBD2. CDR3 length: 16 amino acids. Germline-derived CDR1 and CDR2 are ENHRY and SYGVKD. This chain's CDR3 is CAISALAGTNTGELFS. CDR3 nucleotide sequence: TGTGCCATCAGCGCTCTAGCGGGAACGAATACCGGGGAGCTGTTTTCT.

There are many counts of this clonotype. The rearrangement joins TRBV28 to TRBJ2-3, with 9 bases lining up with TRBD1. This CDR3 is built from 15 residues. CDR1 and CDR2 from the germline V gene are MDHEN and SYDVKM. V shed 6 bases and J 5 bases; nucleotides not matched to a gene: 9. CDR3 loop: CASSPTGGRRDTQYF. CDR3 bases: TGTGCCAGCAGCCCCACAGGGGGCCGGAGAGATACGCAGTATTTT.

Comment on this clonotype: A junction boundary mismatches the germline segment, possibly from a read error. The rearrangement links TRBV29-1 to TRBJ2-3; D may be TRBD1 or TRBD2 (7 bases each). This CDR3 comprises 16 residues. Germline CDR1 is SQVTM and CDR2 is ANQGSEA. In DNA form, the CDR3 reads TGCAGCGTTCATTCGTTACAGGGAGGGGGCATAGATACCCAGTATTTT. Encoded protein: CSVHSLQGGGIDTQYF.

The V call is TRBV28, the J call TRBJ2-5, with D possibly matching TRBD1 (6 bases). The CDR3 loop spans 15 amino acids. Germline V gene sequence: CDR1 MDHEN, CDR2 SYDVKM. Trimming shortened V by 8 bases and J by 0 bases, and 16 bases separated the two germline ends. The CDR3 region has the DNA TGTGCCAGCCAACAAACAGGGATTCACCAAGAGACCCAGTACTTC. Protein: CASQQTGIHQETQYF.

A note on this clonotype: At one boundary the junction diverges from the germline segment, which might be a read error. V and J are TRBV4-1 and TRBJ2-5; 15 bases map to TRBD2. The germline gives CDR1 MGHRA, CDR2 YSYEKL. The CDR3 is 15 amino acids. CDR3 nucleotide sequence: TGCGCCGGCAGCCCGGGACTAGCGGGAGGCGAGACCCGGTACTTC. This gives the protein CAGSPGLAGGETRYF.

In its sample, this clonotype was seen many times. The CDR3 spells CATQKVNTEAFF. CDR3 in DNA: TGTGCCACACAGAAGGTGAACACTGAAGCTTTCTTT. The chain carries TRBV6-1 and TRBJ1-1; D not resolved. CDR3 length: 12 residues. V lost 10 bases to trimming and J lost 0 bases, with 9 bases between them. The germline V gene encodes CDR1 MNHNS and CDR2 SASEGT.

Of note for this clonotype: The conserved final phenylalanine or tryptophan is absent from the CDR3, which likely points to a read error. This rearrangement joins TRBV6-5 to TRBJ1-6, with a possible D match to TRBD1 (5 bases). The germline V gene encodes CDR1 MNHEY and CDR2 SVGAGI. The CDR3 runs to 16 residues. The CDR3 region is CASSYRGGSFNSPLHY. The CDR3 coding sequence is TGTGCCAGCAGTTACAGGGGTGGGTCCTTTAATTCACCCCTCCACTAT.

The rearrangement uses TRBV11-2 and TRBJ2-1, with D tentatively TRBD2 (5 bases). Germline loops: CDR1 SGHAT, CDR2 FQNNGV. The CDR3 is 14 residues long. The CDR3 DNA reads TGTGCTTGCAGTCCGGACTCGAGGTATATGGAGCAGTTCTTC. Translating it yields CACSPDSRYMEQFF.

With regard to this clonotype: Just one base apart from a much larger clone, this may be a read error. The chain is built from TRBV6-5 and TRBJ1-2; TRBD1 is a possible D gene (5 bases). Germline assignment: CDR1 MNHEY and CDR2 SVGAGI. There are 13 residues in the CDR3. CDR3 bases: TGTGGCAGCTCCCCACCAGGGCGGGTTGGCTACACCTTC. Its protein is CGSSPPGRVGYTF.

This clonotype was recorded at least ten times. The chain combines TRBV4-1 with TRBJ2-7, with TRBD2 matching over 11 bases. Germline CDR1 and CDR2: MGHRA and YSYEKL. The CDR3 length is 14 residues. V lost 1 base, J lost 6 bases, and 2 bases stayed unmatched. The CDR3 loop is CASSQVTSGSEQYF. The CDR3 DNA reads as TGCGCCAGCAGCCAAGTCACTAGCGGGAGCGAGCAGTACTTC.

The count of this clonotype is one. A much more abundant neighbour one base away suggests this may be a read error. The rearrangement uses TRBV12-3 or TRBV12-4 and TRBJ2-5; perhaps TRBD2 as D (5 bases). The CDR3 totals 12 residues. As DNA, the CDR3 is TGTGCTAGCAGTTTACCACTAGAGACCAAGTACTTC. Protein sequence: CASSLPLETKYF.

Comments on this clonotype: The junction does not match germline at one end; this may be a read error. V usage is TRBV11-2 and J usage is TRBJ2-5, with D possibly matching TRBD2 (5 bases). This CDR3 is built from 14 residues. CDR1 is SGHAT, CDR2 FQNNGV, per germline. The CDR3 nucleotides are TGTGCCAGCATCTTCGGAGGACTGCAAGAGATCCAGTACTTC. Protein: CASIFGGLQEIQYF.

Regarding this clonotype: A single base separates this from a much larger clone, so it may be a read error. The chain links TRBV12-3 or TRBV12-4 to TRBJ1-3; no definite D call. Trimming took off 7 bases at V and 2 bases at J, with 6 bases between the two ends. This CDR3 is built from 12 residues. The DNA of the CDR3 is TGTGCCAGCAACAGCACTGGAAACACCATATATTTT. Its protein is CASNSTGNTIYF.

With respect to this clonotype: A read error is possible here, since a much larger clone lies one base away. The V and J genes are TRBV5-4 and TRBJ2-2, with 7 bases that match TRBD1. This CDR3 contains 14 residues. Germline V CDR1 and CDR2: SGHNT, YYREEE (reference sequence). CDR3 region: CASSHGQDTGELLF. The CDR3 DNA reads TGTGCCAGCAGCCACGGACAGGACACCGGGGAGCTGCTTTTT. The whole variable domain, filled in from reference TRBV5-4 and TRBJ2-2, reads ETGVTQSPTHLIKTRGQQVTLRCSSQSGHNTVSWYQQALGQGPQFIFQYYREEENGRGNFPPRFSGLQFPNYSSELNVNALELDDSALYLCASSHGQDTGELLFGEGSRLTVL.

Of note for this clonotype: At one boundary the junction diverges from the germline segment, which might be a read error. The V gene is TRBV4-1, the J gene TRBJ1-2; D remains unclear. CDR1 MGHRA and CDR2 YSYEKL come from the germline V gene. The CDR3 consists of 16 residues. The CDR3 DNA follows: TGCGTCAGCGGCAGGACGGACCAAGACGGTCTCTATGGCTACACCTTC. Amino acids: CVSGRTDQDGLYGYTF.

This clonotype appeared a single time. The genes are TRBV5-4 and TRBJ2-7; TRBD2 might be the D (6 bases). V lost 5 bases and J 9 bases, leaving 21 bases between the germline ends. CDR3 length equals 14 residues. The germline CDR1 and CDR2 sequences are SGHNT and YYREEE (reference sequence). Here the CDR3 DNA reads TGTGCCAGCAGTGCCGGGACTGTCCCCTATTGGCAGTACTTC. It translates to CASSAGTVPYWQYF.

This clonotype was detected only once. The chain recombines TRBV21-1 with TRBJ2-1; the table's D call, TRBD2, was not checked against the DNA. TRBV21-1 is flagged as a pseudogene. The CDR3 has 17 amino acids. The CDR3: CASSKAWAGVVYNKQFF. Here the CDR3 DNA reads TGTGCCAGCAGCAAAGCTTGGGCGGGAGTGGTCTACAATAAGCAGTTCTTC.

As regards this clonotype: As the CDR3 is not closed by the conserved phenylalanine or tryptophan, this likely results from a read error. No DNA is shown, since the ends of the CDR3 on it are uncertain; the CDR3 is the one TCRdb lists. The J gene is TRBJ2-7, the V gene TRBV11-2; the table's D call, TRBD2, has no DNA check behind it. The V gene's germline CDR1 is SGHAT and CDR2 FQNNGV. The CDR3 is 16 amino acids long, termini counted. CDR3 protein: CAGSYGGRTSGSEQCL.

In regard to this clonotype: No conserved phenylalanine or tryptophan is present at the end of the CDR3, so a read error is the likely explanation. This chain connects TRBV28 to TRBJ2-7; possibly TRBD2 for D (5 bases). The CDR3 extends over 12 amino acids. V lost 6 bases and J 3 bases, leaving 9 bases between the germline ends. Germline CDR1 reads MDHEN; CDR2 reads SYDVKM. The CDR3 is CASRRDFYEQYL. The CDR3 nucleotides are TGTGCCAGCAGGAGGGATTTCTACGAGCAGTACTTA.

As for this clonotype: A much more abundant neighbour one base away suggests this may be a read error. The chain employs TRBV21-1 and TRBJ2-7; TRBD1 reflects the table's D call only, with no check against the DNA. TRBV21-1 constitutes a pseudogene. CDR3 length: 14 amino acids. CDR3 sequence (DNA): TGTGCCAGCAATCTCGGGATAGGTGGCTACGAGCAGTACTTC. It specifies CASNLGIGGYEQYF.

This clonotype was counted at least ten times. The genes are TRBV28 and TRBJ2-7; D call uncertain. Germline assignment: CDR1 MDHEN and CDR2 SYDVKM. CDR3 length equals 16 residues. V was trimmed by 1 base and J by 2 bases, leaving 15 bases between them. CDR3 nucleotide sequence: TGTGCCAGCAGTTTATTGCGGTGGAGACCAGCCTACGAGCAGTACTTC. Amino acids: CASSLLRWRPAYEQYF.

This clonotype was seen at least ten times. CDR3 sequence reads: CASSYRLNYEQYF. In nucleotides, the CDR3 is TGTGCCAGCAGTTATAGACTGAACTACGAGCAGTACTTC. V and J are TRBV6-5 and TRBJ2-7; D uncertain. The CDR3 has 13 amino acids. Germline V gene lookup returns CDR1 MNHEY and CDR2 SVGAGI. The V end lost 3 bases, the J end lost 3 bases, and 9 bases lay between the germline ends.

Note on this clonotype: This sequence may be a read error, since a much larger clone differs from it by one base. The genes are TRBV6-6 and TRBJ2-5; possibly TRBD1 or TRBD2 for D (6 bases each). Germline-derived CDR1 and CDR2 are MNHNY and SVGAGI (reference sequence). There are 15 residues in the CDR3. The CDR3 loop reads CVSTALGGLGETQYF. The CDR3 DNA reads TGTGTCAGCACCGCCCTCGGGGGCCTCGGGGAGACCCAGTACTTC.

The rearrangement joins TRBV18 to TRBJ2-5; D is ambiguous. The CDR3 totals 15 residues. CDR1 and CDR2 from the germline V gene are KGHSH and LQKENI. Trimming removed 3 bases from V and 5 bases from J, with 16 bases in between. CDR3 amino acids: CASSPPSVPGETQYF. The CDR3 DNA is TGTGCCAGCTCACCCCCGTCGGTCCCTGGGGAGACCCAGTACTTC.

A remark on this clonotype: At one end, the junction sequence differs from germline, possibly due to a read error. This chain's CDR3 is CASDLDRRGYTGELVF. CDR3 DNA: TGTGCCAGCGACTTAGATCGCAGGGGGTACACCGGGGAGCTGGTTTTT. The chain links TRBV11-2 to TRBJ2-2, with 7 bases lining up with TRBD1. CDR3 length equals 16 residues. CDR1 is SGHAT, CDR2 FQNNGV, per germline.

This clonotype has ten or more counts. The CDR3 loop is CASSWAPGFRAYEQYF. The CDR3 DNA reads as TGCGCCAGCAGCTGGGCTCCAGGGTTTCGGGCTTACGAGCAGTACTTC. This rearrangement joins TRBV5-1 to TRBJ2-7; tentatively, D is TRBD1 (5 bases). CDR1 is SGHRS and CDR2 is YFSETQ in the germline V gene. V lost 3 bases to trimming and J lost 4 bases, with 20 bases between them. The CDR3 length is 16 residues.